The present TCR beta chain was sequenced within a study of Graves' ophthalmopathy and Graves' hyperthyroidism. Whole-study findings and limits: Cross-validated, the 13-signature model showed 87.88%/81.08% sensitivity/specificity, and 80%/75% in the test set. Most thyroid clonotypes expanded beyond 0.001 frequency were also found in blood. Ophthalmopathy progression was predicted by the model at less than 71% sensitivity and about 74% specificity.

Amplified TCR beta CDR3 regions were obtained using RNA transcripts as template. A first-round RT-PCR used HTBI primers, followed by a second-round multiplex PCR. One entry per CDR3 protein, called by TCRdb with MiXCR from the multiplex PCR reads. The sample includes under 350,000 distinct CDR3 sequences, around a sixth of them seen just once. Trimming cost V 7 bases and J 1 base, with 22 bases left between them. CDR3 length equals 17 residues. Looked up from germline, CDR1 is LGHDT and CDR2 is YNNKEL (reference sequence). Many counts were recorded for this clonotype. The antigen is not known. Lactation, pregnancy, uncontrolled infections and other autoimmune diseases were all grounds for excluding patients.

The sequence derives from an adult man with Graves' ophthalmopathy. The chain is built from TRBV3-1 and TRBJ1-1, with D possibly matching TRBD1 (6 bases). The sequenced sample consisted of peripheral blood. The CDR3 nucleotides are TGTGCCAGCATCAATTTTCAGTCGGGGGCTGGGAACACTGAAGCTTTCTTT. Encoded protein: CASINFQSGAGNTEAFF.